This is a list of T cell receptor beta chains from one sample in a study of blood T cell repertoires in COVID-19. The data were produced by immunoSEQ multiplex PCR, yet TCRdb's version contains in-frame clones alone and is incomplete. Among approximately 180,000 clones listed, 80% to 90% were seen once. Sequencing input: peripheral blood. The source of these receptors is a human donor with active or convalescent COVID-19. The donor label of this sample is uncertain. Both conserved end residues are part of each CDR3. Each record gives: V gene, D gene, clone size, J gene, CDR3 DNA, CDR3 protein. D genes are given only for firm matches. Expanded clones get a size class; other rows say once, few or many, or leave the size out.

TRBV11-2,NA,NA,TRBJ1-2,TGTGCCAGCAGCCAGGGACTTTCCTATGGCTACACCTTC,CASSQGLSYGYTF
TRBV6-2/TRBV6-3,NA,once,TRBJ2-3,TGTGCCAGCAGTGCCCCCCCGGGGGAAGATACGCAGTATTTT,CASSAPPGEDTQYF
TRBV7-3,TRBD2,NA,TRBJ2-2,TGTGCCAGCAGCCCATTCCTAGCGGGAGGGCCCGGGGAGCTGTTTTTT,CASSPFLAGGPGELFF
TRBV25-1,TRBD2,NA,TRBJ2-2,TGTGCCAGCAGTCGGACTAGCGGGAGCACCGGGGAGCTGTTTTTT,CASSRTSGSTGELFF
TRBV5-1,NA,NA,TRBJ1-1,TGCGCCAGCAGCCTACGGACAGACCAAAGAGCTGAAGCTTTCTTT,CASSLRTDQRAEAFF
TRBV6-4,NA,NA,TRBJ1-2,TGTGCCAGCAGTGACTCGAGTGAGCCCTCGGGAGGCTACACCTTC,CASSDSSEPSGGYTF
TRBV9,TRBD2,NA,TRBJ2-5,TGTGCCAGCAGCGGACTAGCGGGGAGGGGGACCCAGTACTTC,CASSGLAGRGTQYF
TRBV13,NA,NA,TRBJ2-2,TGTGCCAGCAGCCTCGCCAGTGGGGAGCTGTTTTTT,CASSLASGELFF
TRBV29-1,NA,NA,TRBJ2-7,TGCAGCGCCGGAAAGGACAGTAACTCCTACGAGCAGTACTTC,CSAGKDSNSYEQYF
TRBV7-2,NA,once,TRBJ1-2,TGTGCCAGCAGCTTAATCCCAGACTATGGCTACACCTTC,CASSLIPDYGYTF
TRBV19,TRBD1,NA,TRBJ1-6,TGTGCCAGTAAAATCGGGACAGATCGGTCACCCCTCCACTTT,CASKIGTDRSPLHF
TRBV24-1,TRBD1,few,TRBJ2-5,TGTGCCACCAGTGACCCCGGACAGGGCGGGGAGACCCAGTACTTC,CATSDPGQGGETQYF
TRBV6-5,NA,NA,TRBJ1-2,TGTGCCAGCAGTTACCTACGGGGGGATCGAGACTATGGCTACACCTTC,CASSYLRGDRDYGYTF
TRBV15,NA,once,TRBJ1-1,TGTGCCACCAGCAGAGATCGGCAGGGCGGGAATGAAGCTTTCTTT,CATSRDRQGGNEAFF
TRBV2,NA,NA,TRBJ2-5,TGTGCCAGTGACAGGCTTCTTACGTACCAAGAGACCCAGTACTTC,CASDRLLTYQETQYF
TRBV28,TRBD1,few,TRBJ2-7,TGTGCCAGCAGTTTGTGGACAGGGTCCGCCTACGAGCAGTACTTC,CASSLWTGSAYEQYF
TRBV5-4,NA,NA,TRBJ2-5,TGTGCCAGCAGCTTCGGAGAGACCCAGTACTTC,CASSFGETQYF
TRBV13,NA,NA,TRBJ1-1,TGTGCCAGCAGCTTATACGGGGTTAAAGAAGCTTTCTTT,CASSLYGVKEAFF
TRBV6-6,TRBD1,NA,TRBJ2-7,TGTGCCAGCAGTTACTCGGGACAGGGTGGCTACGAGCAGTACTTC,CASSYSGQGGYEQYF
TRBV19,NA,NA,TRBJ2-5,TGTGCCAGTAGTACACTGACAGAAACCCGAGGCGAGACCCAGTACTTC,CASSTLTETRGETQYF
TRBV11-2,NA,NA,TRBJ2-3,TGTGCCAGCAGCTCCTACCAGGCAGATACGCAGTATTTT,CASSSYQADTQYF
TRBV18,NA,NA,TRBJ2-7,TGTGCCAGCTCACCAGGGGACTTCGCCTACGAGCAGTACTTC,CASSPGDFAYEQYF
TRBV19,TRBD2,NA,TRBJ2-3,TGTGCCAGTAGCCAAGGGAGGGGCCTTACGCAGTATTTT,CASSQGRGLTQYF
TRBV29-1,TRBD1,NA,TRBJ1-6,TGCAGCGTTGAAACAGGGGGAAGGTCACCCCTCCACTTT,CSVETGGRSPLHF
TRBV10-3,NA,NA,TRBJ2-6,TGTGCCATCAGTGAACCGGGTTCTGGGGCCAACGTCCTGACTTTC,CAISEPGSGANVLTF
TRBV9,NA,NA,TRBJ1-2,TGTGCCAGCAGCGTAGTGGGGGGAGGCTACACCTTC,CASSVVGGGYTF
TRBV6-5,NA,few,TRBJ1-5,TGTGCCAGCAGTTATTCTAACAGCTACAATCAGCCCCAGCATTTT,CASSYSNSYNQPQHF
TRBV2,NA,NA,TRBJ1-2,TGTGCCAGCAGTGTTGGCAGGGGTGTTAGTTACACCTTC,CASSVGRGVSYTF
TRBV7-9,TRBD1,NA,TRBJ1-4,TGTGCCAGCAGCTTAGTTTCAGGGGGTAATGAAAAACTGTTTTTT,CASSLVSGGNEKLFF